This passage covers 31 T cell receptor beta chains from one sample sequenced in a study of Ad26.COV2.S vaccination and SARS-CoV-2 variants. The method was immunoSEQ multiplex PCR; TCRdb's version includes in-frame clones alone and lacks a portion of them. The sample holds around 250,000 clones, around 88% seen once. Documented treatment: around 19 received Ad26.COV2.S at low or high dose, single or two shots; a few received placebo; per-sample allocation not given. The study sampled participants on day 63 after the first vaccine or placebo injection. Sequenced material: peripheral blood, taken in a trial of Ad26.COV2.S vaccine versus placebo. Receptor source: a person aged 18-65 years who received the Ad26.COV2.S COVID-19 vaccine or a placebo.

CDR3 amino acids: CASSLSVGNTDTQYF. The CDR3 DNA sequence: TGCGCCAGCAGCTTGAGTGTCGGTAACACAGATACGCAGTATTTT. The chain employs TRBV5-1 and TRBJ2-3; no reliable D call. The CDR3 extends over 15 amino acids. Germline assignment: CDR1 SGHRS and CDR2 YFSETQ. Trimming took 1 base from V and 2 from J, leaving 11 bases between them.

V gene TRBV4-1 combines with J gene TRBJ1-4, with D perhaps matching TRBD1 (6 bases). V dropped 1 base and J dropped 4 bases, with 10 bases sitting between them. Germline CDR1 is MGHRA and CDR2 is YSYEKL. The CDR3 length is 15 residues. The CDR3: CASSQAQGVNEKLFF. The CDR3 DNA is TGCGCCAGCAGCCAAGCACAGGGTGTTAATGAAAAACTGTTTTTT.

J is TRBJ2-7 and V is TRBV7-9, with a tentative D call TRBD2 (5 bases). The germline V gene encodes CDR1 SEHNR and CDR2 FQNEAQ (reference sequence). The V and J ends lost 1 base and 9 bases respectively, with 7 bases between them. The CDR3 contains 11 residues. The CDR3 DNA reads as TGTGCCAGCAGCTTAGGGGAGAGGCAGTACTTC. As protein: CASSLGERQYF.

V usage is TRBV6-5 and J usage is TRBJ2-3; D ambiguous. V was shortened by 6 bases and J by 1 base, with 14 bases between the two germline ends. This CDR3 comprises 15 residues. In germline, CDR1 is MNHEY, CDR2 SVGAGI. CDR3 in amino acids: CASSLSQGGTDTQYF. The CDR3 nucleotides read TGTGCCAGCAGCCTGTCCCAAGGTGGCACAGATACGCAGTATTTT.

This rearrangement joins TRBV9 to TRBJ2-1; TRBD2 agrees at 7 bases. The germline CDR1 and CDR2 sequences are SGDLS and YYNGEE. The CDR3 runs to 16 residues. The junction had 10 bases not matched to a gene; V was cut back by 0 bases and J by 7 bases. The CDR3 sequence: CASSVVPSGVVNEQFF. For the CDR3, the DNA is TGTGCCAGCAGCGTAGTGCCCAGCGGGGTTGTGAATGAGCAGTTCTTC.

This sequence joins TRBV10-3 and TRBJ1-1; weak D call: TRBD1 (6 bases). V lost 4 bases and J lost 6, with 15 bases in between. The CDR3 is 14 amino acids. Germline V gives CDR1 ENHRY, CDR2 SYGVKD. The CDR3: CAISASVGAPEAFF. DNA of the CDR3: TGTGCCATCAGTGCGTCAGTGGGGGCCCCTGAAGCTTTCTTT.

This chain links TRBV7-6 with TRBJ1-6; D is uncertain. This CDR3 spans 16 amino acids. Germline V CDR1 and CDR2: SGHVS, FNYEAQ. Between the trimmed V and J ends, which lost 5 bases and 0 bases, there was a span of 11 bases. The CDR3 loop is CASSPTGSSYNSPLHF. The CDR3 DNA reads TGTGCCAGCAGCCCGACGGGGAGCTCCTATAATTCACCCCTCCACTTT.

In its sample, this clone was seen a few times. The V gene is TRBV7-2, the J gene TRBJ1-6, with 8 positions matching TRBD1. With V trimmed by 1 base and J by 10 bases, 6 bases remained unmatched. Germline loops: CDR1 SGHTA, CDR2 FQGNSA. The CDR3 totals 15 residues. CDR3 residues: CASSLGQGAKSPLHF. CDR3 bases: TGTGCCAGCAGCTTAGGGCAGGGGGCGAAATCACCCCTCCACTTT.

The V gene is TRBV5-1, the J gene TRBJ2-3; 10 nucleotides align to TRBD2. The V gene's germline CDR1 is SGHRS and CDR2 YFSETQ. CDR3 length: 16 amino acids. After removal of 2 bases from V and 4 bases from J, the junction contained 7 bases not matched to a gene. Here the CDR3 DNA reads TGCGCCAGCAGCTTAAAGCGGGGGGGCAGCTCAGATACGCAGTATTTT. It is translated as CASSLKRGGSSDTQYF.

This clone was counted once. The chain has TRBV10-2 and TRBJ2-2; D possibly matches TRBD1 or TRBD2 (5 bases each). The CDR3 is 15 residues long. V lost 2 bases and J 7 bases, leaving 14 bases between the germline ends. CDR1 is WSHSY, CDR2 SAAADI, per germline. CDR3 coding DNA: TGCGCCAGCAGTGAGCCGGGGCCTCGTCTCGGGGAGCTGTTTTTT. Translation gives CASSEPGPRLGELFF.

V is TRBV4-1 and J is TRBJ2-3; TRBD2 matches at 8 bases. Germline V gene sequence: CDR1 MGHRA, CDR2 YSYEKL. CDR3 size: 16 residues. With 1 base clipped from V and 2 bases from J, the junction kept 5 bases outside the gene matches. The CDR3 nucleotides read TGCGCCAGCAGCCAAGTTCCCGGGAGGGCCACAGATACGCAGTATTTT. Translating gives CASSQVPGRATDTQYF.

The rearrangement joins TRBV29-1 to TRBJ1-2; 9 nucleotides match TRBD1. Germline V gives CDR1 SQVTM, CDR2 ANQGSEA. The CDR3 is 14 amino acids. The trim removed 6 bases at V and 4 bases at J, leaving 9 bases unmatched. The CDR3 loop is CSVLPRDRAYGYTF. In DNA, the CDR3 is TGCAGCGTCCTACCCCGGGACAGGGCCTATGGCTACACCTTC.

The chain recombines TRBV18 with TRBJ2-1, with a tentative D call TRBD1 (5 bases). The CDR3 covers 13 residues. Germline V CDR1 and CDR2: KGHSH, LQKENI. V was cut by 2 bases and J by 6 bases, with 8 bases left in between. The CDR3 loop reads CASSPIQGNEQFF. CDR3 nucleotide sequence: TGTGCCAGCTCACCAATTCAGGGCAATGAGCAGTTCTTC.

CDR3 sequence: CASSTLAGEVYEQFF. The CDR3 DNA reads as TGTGCCAGCAGCACTTTAGCGGGAGAGGTATATGAGCAGTTCTTC. This sequence joins TRBV21-1 and TRBJ2-1; TRBD2, the table's D call, was not compared with the DNA. TRBV21-1 is given as a pseudogene. The CDR3 runs 15 residues.

The chain uses TRBV7-3 and TRBJ2-1, with 11 bases identical to TRBD1. The CDR3 has 16 amino acids. J lost 4 bases, V lost 2 bases, and 4 bases had no gene match. Germline V gives CDR1 SGHTA, CDR2 FQGTGA. DNA of the CDR3: TGTGCCAGCAGCTTATCTGGGACAGGGGGGTACAATGAGCAGTTCTTC. As protein: CASSLSGTGGYNEQFF.

This chain joins TRBV4-1 and TRBJ1-4; TRBD1 is a possible D gene (5 bases). The CDR3 runs to 14 residues. Between the trimmed V and J ends, which lost 3 bases and 6 bases, there was a span of 11 bases. Germline lookup yields CDR1 MGHRA and CDR2 YSYEKL. In DNA form, the CDR3 reads TGCGCCAGCAGCCATGCAGGGAGGGATGAAAAACTGTTTTTT. Its translation: CASSHAGRDEKLFF.

The genes are TRBV7-9 and TRBJ2-5, with D possibly being TRBD1 or TRBD2 (5 bases each). The V end lost 5 bases, the J end lost 2 bases, and 15 bases lay between the germline ends. Per germline, CDR1 SEHNR and CDR2 FQNEAQ (reference sequence). The length of the CDR3 is 15 residues. CDR3 sequence reads: CASSPRPGQQETQYF. In DNA, the CDR3 is TGTGCCAGCAGCCCGCGACCGGGGCAACAAGAGACCCAGTACTTC.

Only one count was recorded for this clone. The chain uses TRBV4-1 and TRBJ1-1; D might be TRBD1 (5 bases). The CDR3 contains 14 residues. Germline V gene sequence: CDR1 MGHRA, CDR2 YSYEKL. V was pared by 3 bases and J by 2 bases, with 10 bases between. CDR3 nucleotide sequence: TGCGCCAGCAGCCACCCCGGGACTAACACTGAAGCTTTCTTT. Translated, it gives CASSHPGTNTEAFF.

This clone showed up just once. The chain carries TRBV7-9 and TRBJ2-7; D is uncertain. Germline CDR1 reads SEHNR; CDR2 reads FQNEAQ (reference sequence). This CDR3 region has 14 residues. The V end lost 6 bases, the J end lost 0 bases, and 12 bases lay between the germline ends. CDR3 residues: CASSSGRDSYEQYF. Written as DNA, the CDR3 is TGTGCCAGCAGTTCAGGACGAGACTCCTACGAGCAGTACTTC.

V and J are TRBV5-6 and TRBJ2-6, with D possibly TRBD1 on 6 matching bases. Trimming removed 4 bases from V and 0 bases from J, with 11 bases in between. CDR3 length: 16 amino acids. Looked up from germline, CDR1 is SGHDT and CDR2 is YYEEEE. CDR3 bases: TGTGCCAGCAGCCGCAAACAGGGCTCTGGGGCCAACGTCCTGACTTTC. It encodes CASSRKQGSGANVLTF.

The CDR3 sequence is CASSWDTSYEQYF. CDR3 bases: TGTGCCAGCAGTTGGGACACCTCCTACGAGCAGTACTTC. The rearrangement links TRBV5-6 to TRBJ2-7; D perhaps matches TRBD1 (6 bases). V lost 5 bases, J lost 0 bases, and 9 bases lay in between. The CDR3 spans 13 residues. Germline CDR1 is SGHDT and CDR2 is YYEEEE.

This sequence joins TRBV9 and TRBJ2-2; 11 bases agree with TRBD2. This CDR3 contains 16 residues. In germline, CDR1 is SGDLS, CDR2 YYNGEE. Unmatched junction bases numbered 6, after V lost 4 bases and J lost 4 bases. The CDR3 spells CASSPGLAGPTGELFF. As DNA, the CDR3 is TGTGCCAGCAGCCCTGGACTAGCGGGTCCCACCGGGGAGCTGTTTTTT.

V and J are TRBV2 and TRBJ2-7; TRBD2 is a possible D gene (5 bases). Germline CDR1 and CDR2: SNHLY and FYNNEI. CDR3 size: 14 residues. The germline V and J ends were trimmed by 9 bases and 2 bases, with 17 bases remaining between them. The CDR3 protein is CASSLRTSTYEQYF. Here the CDR3 DNA reads TGTGCCAGTTCACTAAGGACTTCCACCTACGAGCAGTACTTC.

This chain connects TRBV7-9 to TRBJ1-2, with D hard to call. The CDR3 loop spans 14 amino acids. Germline-derived CDR1 and CDR2 are SEHNR and FQNEAQ (reference sequence). V was pared by 3 bases and J by 5 bases, with 13 bases between. CDR3 sequence (DNA): TGTGCCAGCAGCTTGGCAGCGTTGGGGTATGGCTACACCTTC. This gives the protein CASSLAALGYGYTF. Looking up the rest from reference TRBV7-9 and TRBJ1-2 gives the full variable domain: DTGVSQNPRHKITKRGQNVTFRCDPISEHNRLYWYRQTLGQGPEFLTYFQNEAQLEKSRLLSDRFSAERPKGSFSTLEIQRTEQGDSAMYLCASSLAALGYGYTFGSGTRLTVV.

This chain joins TRBV14 and TRBJ2-1; tentative D call: TRBD2 (6 bases). Trimming shortened V by 2 bases and J by 2 bases, and 10 bases separated the two germline ends. There are 15 residues in the CDR3. Germline CDR1 SGHDN, CDR2 FVKESK. CDR3 amino acids: CASSQTRGTYNEQFF. In DNA form, the CDR3 reads TGTGCCAGCAGCCAAACGCGCGGGACCTACAATGAGCAGTTCTTC.

The chain recombines TRBV6-5 with TRBJ2-3; D gene unclear. V lost 7 bases and J 1 base, leaving 15 bases between the germline ends. The CDR3 consists of 15 residues. Germline V gives CDR1 MNHEY, CDR2 SVGAGI. The CDR3 loop reads CASTTRRGGTDTQYF. The CDR3 DNA sequence: TGTGCCAGCACGACGCGGCGCGGAGGCACAGATACGCAGTATTTT.

The chain links TRBV4-3 to TRBJ2-2; D gene ambiguous. Trimming removed 5 bases at V and 0 bases at J, with 10 bases between. CDR1 and CDR2 (germline): LGHNA, YSLEER. This CDR3 region has 15 residues. The CDR3 region is CASSGNRANTGELFF. The CDR3 DNA follows: TGCGCCAGCAGCGGAAACAGAGCGAACACCGGGGAGCTGTTTTTT.

This chain's CDR3 is CASASGVNTEAFF. CDR3 in DNA: TGTGCTAGTGCGTCCGGGGTGAACACTGAAGCTTTCTTT. The genes are TRBV12-5 and TRBJ1-1; D gene ambiguous. The CDR3 totals 13 residues. Trimming took 7 bases from V and 0 from J, leaving 9 bases between them. From germline, CDR1 is LGHNT and CDR2 FRNRAP. Based on the CDR3 plus reference TRBV12-5 and TRBJ1-1, the full variable domain is DARVTQTPRHKVTEMGQEVTMRCQPILGHNTVFWYRQTMMQGLELLAYFRNRAPLDDSGMPKDRFSAEMPDATLATLKIQPSEPRDSAVYFCASASGVNTEAFFGQGTRLTVV.

About this clone: This specimen includes other DNA sequences encoding the same CDR3. V usage is TRBV9 and J usage is TRBJ2-2; 7 nucleotides line up with TRBD1. The J segment lost 1 base and the V segment lost 2 bases, leaving 2 bases of the junction unmatched. The germline V gene encodes CDR1 SGDLS and CDR2 YYNGEE. The CDR3 loop spans 15 amino acids. Here the CDR3 DNA reads TGTGCCAGCAGCGTCGGGACAGTGAACACCGGGGAGCTGTTTTTT. As protein: CASSVGTVNTGELFF.

V and J are TRBV3-1 (or the pseudogene TRBV3-2) and TRBJ2-3; TRBD1 is a possible D gene (7 bases). There are 15 residues in the CDR3. Trimming took 3 bases from V and 3 from J, leaving 13 bases between them. From germline, CDR1 is LGHDT and CDR2 YNNKEL (reference sequence). The CDR3 region has the DNA TGTGCCAGCAGCCAGACAGGGACTCGAACAGATACGCAGTATTTT. Amino acid sequence: CASSQTGTRTDTQYF.

The rearrangement joins TRBV6-6 to TRBJ1-5; D ambiguous. Trimming cost V 7 bases and J 2 bases, with 6 bases left between them. This CDR3 region has 12 residues. Germline lookup yields CDR1 MNHNY and CDR2 SVGAGI (reference sequence). DNA for the CDR3: TGTGCCAGCACCGACGGCAATCAGCCCCAGCATTTT. Translated, it gives CASTDGNQPQHF.